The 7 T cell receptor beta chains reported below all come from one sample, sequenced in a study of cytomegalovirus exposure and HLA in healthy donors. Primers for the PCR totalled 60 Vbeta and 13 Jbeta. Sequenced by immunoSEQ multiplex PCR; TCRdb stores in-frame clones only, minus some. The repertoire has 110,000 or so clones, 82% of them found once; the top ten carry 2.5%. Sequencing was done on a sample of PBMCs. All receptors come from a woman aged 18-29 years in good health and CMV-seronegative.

Here the CDR3 DNA reads TGTGCCAGCAGCTCCGGGTCGTACAATGAGCAGTTCTTC. Protein: CASSSGSYNEQFF. The chain carries TRBV28 and TRBJ2-1; D gene ambiguous. This CDR3 is built from 13 residues. Trimming took off 6 bases at V and 4 bases at J, with 10 bases between the two ends. The germline gives CDR1 MDHEN, CDR2 SYDVKM. Complete variable domain (other parts from reference TRBV28 and TRBJ2-1): DVKVTQSSRYLVKRTGEKVFLECVQDMDHENMFWYRQDPGLGLRLIYFSYDVKMKEKGDIPEGYSVSREKKERFSLILESASTNQTSMYLCASSSGSYNEQFFGPGTRLTVL.

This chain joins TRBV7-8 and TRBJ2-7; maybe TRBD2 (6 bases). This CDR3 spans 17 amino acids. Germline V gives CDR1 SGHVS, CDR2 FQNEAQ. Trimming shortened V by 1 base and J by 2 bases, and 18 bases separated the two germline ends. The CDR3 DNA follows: TGTGCCAGCAGCTTAGGTGTCCGGGGGAGGCATCCCTACGAGCAGTACTTC. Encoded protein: CASSLGVRGRHPYEQYF.

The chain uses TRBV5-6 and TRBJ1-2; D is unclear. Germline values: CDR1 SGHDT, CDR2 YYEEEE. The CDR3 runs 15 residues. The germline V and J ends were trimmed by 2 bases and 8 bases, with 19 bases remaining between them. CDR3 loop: CASSFLSGRRVGYTF. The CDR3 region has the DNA TGTGCCAGCAGCTTTTTGTCGGGCAGGAGGGTCGGCTACACCTTC.

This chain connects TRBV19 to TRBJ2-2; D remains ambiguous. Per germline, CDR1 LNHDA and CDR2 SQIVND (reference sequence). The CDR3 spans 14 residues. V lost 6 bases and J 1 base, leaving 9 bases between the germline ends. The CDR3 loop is CASSRTGNTGELFF. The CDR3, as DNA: TGTGCCAGTAGCCGTACCGGGAACACCGGGGAGCTGTTTTTT.

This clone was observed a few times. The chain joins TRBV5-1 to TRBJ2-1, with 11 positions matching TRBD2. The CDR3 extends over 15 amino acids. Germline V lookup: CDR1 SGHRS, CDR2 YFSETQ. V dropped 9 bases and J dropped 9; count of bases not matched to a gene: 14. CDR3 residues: CATALAGGPLFEQFF. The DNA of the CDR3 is TGCGCCACGGCCTTAGCGGGAGGGCCACTGTTTGAGCAGTTCTTC. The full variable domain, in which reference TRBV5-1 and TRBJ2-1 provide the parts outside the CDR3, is KAGVTQTPRYLIKTRGQQVTLSCSPISGHRSVSWYQQTPGQGLQFLFEYFSETQRNKGNFPGRFSGRQFSNSRSEMNVSTLELGDSALYLCATALAGGPLFEQFFGPGTRLTVL.

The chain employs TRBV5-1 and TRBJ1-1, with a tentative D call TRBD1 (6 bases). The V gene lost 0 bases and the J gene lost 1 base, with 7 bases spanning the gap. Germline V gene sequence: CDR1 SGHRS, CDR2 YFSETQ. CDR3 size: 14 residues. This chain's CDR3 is CASSLGRGNTEAFF. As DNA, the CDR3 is TGCGCCAGCAGCTTGGGCAGGGGGAACACTGAAGCTTTCTTT.

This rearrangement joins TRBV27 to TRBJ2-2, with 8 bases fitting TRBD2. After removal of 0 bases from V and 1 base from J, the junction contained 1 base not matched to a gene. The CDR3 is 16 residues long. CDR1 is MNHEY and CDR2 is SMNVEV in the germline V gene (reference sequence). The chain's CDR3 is CASSLSAGGNTGELFF. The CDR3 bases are TGTGCCAGCAGTTTATCCGCGGGAGGGAACACCGGGGAGCTGTTTTTT.